The T cell receptor beta chain described here comes from a study of identifying expanded T cells in peripheral blood. Overall study results and limits: Over about two and four weeks, about 16 and 19 clones changed, versus roughly 1.1 between replicates. Across healthy donors, higher total template counts meant significantly greater roughly 2-week count variance.

Healthy donors had no documented immune events, such as infections, while sampled. V was clipped by 1 base and J by 7 bases, with 10 bases between them. This CDR3 spans 13 amino acids. Germline CDR1 is SGHDN and CDR2 is FVKESK. Here immunoSEQ multiplex PCR was the method, and the copy in TCRdb shows in-frame clones only, minus some. The repertoire holds approximately 90,000 clones, with about 90% as singletons. Concerning this clone itself: Its cognate antigen is unknown.

This rearrangement joins TRBV14 to TRBJ1-1, with D unclear. The clonotype originates from a person aged 18 to 70 in good health. Sequenced: blood. CDR3 sequence reads: CASSQVPGSEAFF. In DNA, the CDR3 is TGTGCCAGCAGCCAAGTACCGGGGAGTGAAGCTTTCTTT.